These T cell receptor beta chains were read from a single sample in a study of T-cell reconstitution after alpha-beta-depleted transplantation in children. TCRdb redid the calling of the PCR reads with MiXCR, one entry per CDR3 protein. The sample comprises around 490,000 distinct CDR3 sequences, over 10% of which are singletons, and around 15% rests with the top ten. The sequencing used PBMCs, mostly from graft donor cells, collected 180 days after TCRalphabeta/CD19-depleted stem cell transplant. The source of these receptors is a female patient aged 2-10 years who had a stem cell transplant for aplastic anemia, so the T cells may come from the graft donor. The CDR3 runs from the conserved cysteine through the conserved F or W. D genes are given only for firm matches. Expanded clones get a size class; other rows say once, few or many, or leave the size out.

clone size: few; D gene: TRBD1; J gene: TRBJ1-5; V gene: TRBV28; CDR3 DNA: TGTGCCAGCAGCCCGAATCCTCCAGGGGGGCTCAATCAGCCCCAGCATTTT; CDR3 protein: CASSPNPPGGLNQPQHF
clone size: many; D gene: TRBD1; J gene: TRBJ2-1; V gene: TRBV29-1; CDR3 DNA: TGCAGCGTTGGAAGACAGGGCAGCTCCTACAATGAGCAGTTCTTC; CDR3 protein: CSVGRQGSSYNEQFF
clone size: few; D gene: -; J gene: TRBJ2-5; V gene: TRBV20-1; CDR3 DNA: TGCAGTGCTCCTACAGGGGAGGAAGAGACCCAGTACTTC; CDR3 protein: CSAPTGEEETQYF
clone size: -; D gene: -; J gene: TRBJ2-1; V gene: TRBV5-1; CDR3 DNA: TGCGCCGGCACCCGAAACGAGGGTGACAATGAGCAGTTCTTC; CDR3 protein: CAGTRNEGDNEQFF
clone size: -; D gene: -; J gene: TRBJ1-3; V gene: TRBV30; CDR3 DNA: TGTGCCTGGAGTAAAACAGGATTTGGAAACACCATATATTTT; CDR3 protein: CAWSKTGFGNTIYF
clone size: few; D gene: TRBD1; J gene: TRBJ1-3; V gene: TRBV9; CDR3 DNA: TGTGCCAGCAGCGTAGGACAGGGGGCGAAGTCCGGCTCTGGAAACACCATATATTTT; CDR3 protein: CASSVGQGAKSGSGNTIYF
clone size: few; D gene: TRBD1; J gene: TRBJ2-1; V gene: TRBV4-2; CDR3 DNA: TGTGCCAGCAGCCAAGTCTTCGGACAGGCCTACAATGAGCAGTTCTTC; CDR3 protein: CASSQVFGQAYNEQFF
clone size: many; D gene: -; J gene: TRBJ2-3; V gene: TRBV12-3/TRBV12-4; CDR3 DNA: TGTGCCAGCACCCGGAGGGACTTAGTCCTAAGGGCCGATACGCAGTATTTT; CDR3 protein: CASTRRDLVLRADTQYF
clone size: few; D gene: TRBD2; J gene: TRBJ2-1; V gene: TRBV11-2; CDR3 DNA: TGTGCCAGCAGCTTGATTAGCGGGAATCTTTACAATGAGCAGTTCTTC; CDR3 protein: CASSLISGNLYNEQFF
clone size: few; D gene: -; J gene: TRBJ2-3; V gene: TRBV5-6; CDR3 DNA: TGTGCCAGCAGCCGCGGGCTAGATACGCAGTATTTT; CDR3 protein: CASSRGLDTQYF
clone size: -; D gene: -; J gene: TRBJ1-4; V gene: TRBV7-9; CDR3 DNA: TGTGCCAGCAGCTTACGTCGAGAAAAACTGTTTTTT; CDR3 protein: CASSLRREKLFF
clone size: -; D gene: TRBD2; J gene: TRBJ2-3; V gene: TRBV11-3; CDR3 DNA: TGTGCCAGCCAAGGGGCTAGCGGGGGGAGCACAGATACGCAGTATTTT; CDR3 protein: CASQGASGGSTDTQYF
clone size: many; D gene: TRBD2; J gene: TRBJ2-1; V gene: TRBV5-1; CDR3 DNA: TGCGCCAGCAGCTTTGGACTAGCGGGAGACAATGAGCAGTTCTTC; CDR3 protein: CASSFGLAGDNEQFF
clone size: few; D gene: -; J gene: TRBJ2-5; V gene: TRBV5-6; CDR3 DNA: TGTGCCAGCAGCCCCCTGGGGAAATCGGCCCAGTACTTC; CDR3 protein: CASSPLGKSAQYF
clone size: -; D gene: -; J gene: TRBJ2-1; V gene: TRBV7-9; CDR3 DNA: TGTGCCAGCACCCTACGGGACTTCTACAATGAGCAGTTCTTC; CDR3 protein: CASTLRDFYNEQFF
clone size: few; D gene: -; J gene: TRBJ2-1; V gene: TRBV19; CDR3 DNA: TGTGCCAGTAGTATTGGCCGATACGGGGAGCAGTTCTTC; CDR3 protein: CASSIGRYGEQFF
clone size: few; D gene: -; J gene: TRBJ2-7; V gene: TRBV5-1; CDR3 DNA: TGCGCCAGCAGCTTGGGGCAGGGGCAGGGCGAGCAGTACTTC; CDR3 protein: CASSLGQGQGEQYF
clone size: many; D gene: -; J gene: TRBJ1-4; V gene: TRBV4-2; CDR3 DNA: TGTGCCAGCAGCCACAAGACAGACCCGAGCACTGAAAAACTGTTTTTT; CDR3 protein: CASSHKTDPSTEKLFF
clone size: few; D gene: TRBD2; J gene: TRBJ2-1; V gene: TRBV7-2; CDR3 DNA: TGTGCCAGCAACGATCTAGGGCTAGCGGGGAATGAGCAGTTCTTC; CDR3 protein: CASNDLGLAGNEQFF
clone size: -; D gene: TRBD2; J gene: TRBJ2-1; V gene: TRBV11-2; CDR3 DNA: TGTGCCAGCAGCTTTCCCGAGCGGGAGGGGCATGAGCAGTTCTTC; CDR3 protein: CASSFPEREGHEQFF
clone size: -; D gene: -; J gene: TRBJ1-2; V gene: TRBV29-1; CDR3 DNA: TGCAGCGTTGAACTGGGGGGGGAACCTAACTATGGCTACACCTTC; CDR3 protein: CSVELGGEPNYGYTF
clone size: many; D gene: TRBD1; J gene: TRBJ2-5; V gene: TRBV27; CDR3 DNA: TGTGCCAGCAGAAGGGGGCTGGAGACCCAGTACTTC; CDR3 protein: CASRRGLETQYF
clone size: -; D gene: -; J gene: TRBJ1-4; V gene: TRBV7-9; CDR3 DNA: TGTGCCAGCAGCTTAGGGAGCCTACAGGCCCTTGGCCAACTGTTTTTT; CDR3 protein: CASSLGSLQALGQLFF
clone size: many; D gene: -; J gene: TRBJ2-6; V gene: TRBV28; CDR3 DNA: TGTGCCAGCAGTTTGTCAGGGAAAGGGGCCAACGTCCTGACTTTC; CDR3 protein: CASSLSGKGANVLTF